The present entry profiles one T cell receptor beta chain with its context. Its specificity is unknown. After removal of 6 bases from V and 5 bases from J, the junction contained 7 bases not matched to a gene. CDR3 length equals 14 residues. The germline gives CDR1 LNHDA, CDR2 SQIVND (reference sequence). This entry is derived from a study of shared clonotypes between healthy human individuals. Overall study findings and caveats: Read depth was anticipated to influence clonotype sharing among donors. Sorted-subset sequencing was shown by rarefaction to be incomplete despite large depth.

Sequencing was performed with immunoSEQ multiplex PCR; in TCRdb, only in-frame clones are kept and a portion is missing. The table has 950,000 to 1,100,000 clones, about 75% seen once. The sequence was collected from a man younger than 35 in good health. What was sequenced was memory CD4+ T cells sorted from blood. Subset meaning: CD45RA-negative fraction. This chain joins TRBV19 and TRBJ2-5; TRBD1 aligns across 9 bases. The CDR3 loop is CASSDRGSWETQYF. The DNA for the CDR3 is TGTGCCAGTAGCGACAGGGGGAGTTGGGAGACCCAGTACTTC.